This T cell receptor beta chain was identified in a study of shared clonotypes between healthy human individuals. Findings of the study overall: Clonotype sharing levels among donors were expected to vary with sequencing depth.

The CDR3 extends over 14 amino acids. Germline V gene sequence: CDR1 SGHTA, CDR2 FQGNSA. V was trimmed by 1 base and J by 4 bases, leaving 9 bases between them. TCRdb's copy holds only in-frame clones and misses some; the assay was immunoSEQ multiplex PCR. The table records approximately 400,000 clones, around 96% of them present only once. On this clone: Its specificity is not known.

The rearrangement joins TRBV7-2 to TRBJ2-3; D is uncertain. The clonotype was recovered from a man aged 25 to 45 in good health. The sequenced sample consisted of memory CD8+ T cells sorted from blood. Subset: CD45RO+ cells pooled with CCR7-negative TemRA cells. CDR3 coding DNA: TGTGCCAGCAGCTTAGTTTCTAAGGCAGATACGCAGTATTTT. Protein product: CASSLVSKADTQYF.